This TCR beta chain was retrieved from a study of T-cell reconstitution after alpha-beta-depleted transplantation in children. Study-level results: There were reportedly several hundred expanded graft clones from which alpha-beta T cells came about two months after transplant.

Library preparation (for TCRbeta) was performed with unique molecular identifiers. TCRdb reprocessed the PCR reads via MiXCR and lists one record per CDR3 protein. The sample carries 350,000 to 500,000 distinct CDR3 sequences, 43% recorded once. The CDR3 extends over 17 amino acids. Germline V lookup: CDR1 LGHNA, CDR2 YNFKEQ. Trimming at V came to 11 bases and at J to 2 bases, leaving 16 bases not matched to a gene. This clonotype was seen a single time. Antigen specificity is unknown. The chain carries TRBV4-2 and TRBJ2-3; TRBD1 matches at 10 bases. This specimen was PBMCs, taken before TCRalphabeta/CD19-depleted stem cell transplant. The sequence was obtained from a girl aged 2-9 years with aplastic anemia, due to receive a stem cell transplant. CDR3 amino acids: CAFGPGTGVGATDTQYF. The CDR3 nucleotides are TGTGCCTTCGGACCCGGGACAGGGGTTGGGGCCACAGATACGCAGTATTTT.